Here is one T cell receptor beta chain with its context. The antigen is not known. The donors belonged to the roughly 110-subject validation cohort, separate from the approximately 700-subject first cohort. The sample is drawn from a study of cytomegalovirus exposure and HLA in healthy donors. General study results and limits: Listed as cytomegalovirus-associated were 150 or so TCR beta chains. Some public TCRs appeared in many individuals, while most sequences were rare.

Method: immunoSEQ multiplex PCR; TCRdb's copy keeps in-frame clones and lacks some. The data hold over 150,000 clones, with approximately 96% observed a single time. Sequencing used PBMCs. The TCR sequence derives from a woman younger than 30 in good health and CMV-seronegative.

The chain's CDR3 is CASRTGTSGVYEQYF. DNA of the CDR3: TGTGCCAGTAGGACCGGGACTAGCGGGGTCTACGAGCAGTACTTC. The chain carries TRBV6-1 and TRBJ2-7, with 13 bases that match TRBD2. The CDR3 runs 15 residues. The V segment lost 9 bases and the J segment 3 bases; nucleotides outside the gene matches: 8. Germline values: CDR1 MNHNS, CDR2 SASEGT.